The 17 T cell receptor beta chains reported below all come from one sample, sequenced in a study of cytomegalovirus exposure and HLA in healthy donors. The primer mix had 60 Vbeta and 13 Jbeta primers. Clones were sequenced by immunoSEQ multiplex PCR, and TCRdb holds only the in-frame ones, with some missing. The table shows around 92,000 clones, with about 70% occurring only once. The sample comprised PBMCs. The receptors come from a human donor in good health.

This chain uses TRBV30 with TRBJ2-2; tentatively, D is TRBD2 (6 bases). Trimming removed 0 bases from V and 7 bases from J, with 9 bases in between. This CDR3 has 13 amino acids. Germline CDR1 reads GTSNPN; CDR2 reads SVGIG (reference sequence). CDR3 nucleotide sequence: TGTGCCTGGAGTGTAGGAGGGAACGGGGAGCTGTTTTTT. Translation gives CAWSVGGNGELFF.

The chain uses TRBV5-1 and TRBJ2-5; tentatively, D is TRBD2 (5 bases). The DNA matches TRBJ2-7 better at its end, which makes the J call doubtful. Per the germline V gene, CDR1 is SGHRS and CDR2 is YFSETQ. The CDR3 is 13 amino acids. This chain's CDR3 is CASSLVEGHEQYF. CDR3 nucleotide sequence: TGCGCCAGCAGCTTAGTAGAGGGCCACGAGCAGTACTTC.

This clone was detected many times. This chain links TRBV19 with TRBJ1-4; 9 bases map to TRBD1. The V segment lost 4 bases and the J segment 7 bases; nucleotides outside the gene matches: 16. The CDR3 length is 18 residues. Germline CDR1 is LNHDA and CDR2 is SQIVND (reference sequence). The CDR3 is CASSRTGTGFVDTEKLFF. The CDR3, as DNA: TGTGCCAGTAGTAGGACCGGGACAGGGTTCGTTGATACTGAAAAACTGTTTTTT.

This chain connects TRBV4-2 to TRBJ1-3, with a tentative D call TRBD1 (5 bases). V was clipped by 4 bases and J by 0 bases, with 25 bases between them. This CDR3 has 20 amino acids. From germline, CDR1 is LGHNA and CDR2 YNFKEQ. The CDR3 DNA follows: TGTGCCAGCAGCCCGTCGGGGGGACGCAGTTTTTTAACCTCTGGAAACACCATATATTTT. It codes for CASSPSGGRSFLTSGNTIYF.

The rearrangement joins TRBV5-6 to TRBJ2-2; TRBD2 matches 7 bases. Germline assignment: CDR1 SGHDT and CDR2 YYEEEE. V lost 4 bases and J lost 8; bases outside the gene matches: 5. The length of the CDR3 is 13 residues. Written as DNA, the CDR3 is TGTGCCAGCAGCGTCCCGGGACTAGGGGAGCTGTTTTTT. It encodes CASSVPGLGELFF.

Only a few counts were recorded for this clone. V gene TRBV6-6 combines with J gene TRBJ1-1, with 9 bases fitting TRBD1. The trim removed 5 bases at V and 3 bases at J, leaving 10 bases unmatched. CDR1 and CDR2 from the germline V gene are MNHNY and SVGAGI (reference sequence). The CDR3 sequence is 16 residues long. The CDR3 DNA sequence: TGTGCCAGCAGTGGATCACAGGGGGCGCGGGACACTGAAGCTTTCTTT. Its translation: CASSGSQGARDTEAFF.

The chain has TRBV21-1 and TRBJ2-3; the D call of TRBD2 is as the table states it, not checked on the DNA. TRBV21-1 is designated a pseudogene. This CDR3 is built from 17 residues. CDR3 coding DNA: TGTGCCAGCAGCAAAAAAGGATGGCGGACTAGCACAGATACGCAGTATTTT. Translating gives CASSKKGWRTSTDTQYF.

The chain combines TRBV5-1 with TRBJ1-2, with D perhaps TRBD1 (5 bases). The germline V gene encodes CDR1 SGHRS and CDR2 YFSETQ. Trimming removed 4 bases at V and 8 bases at J, with 12 bases between. The CDR3 is 12 amino acids. The DNA of the CDR3 is TGCGCCAGCAGCGGCGACAGTTTCGGCTACACCTTC. It is translated as CASSGDSFGYTF.

A few counts support this clone. V gene TRBV7-9 combines with J gene TRBJ1-1, with TRBD1 as a possible D gene (5 bases). Germline V gene data show CDR1 as SEHNR and CDR2 as FQNEAQ (reference sequence). The V gene lost 5 bases and the J gene lost 10 bases, with 26 bases spanning the gap. The CDR3 totals 16 residues. CDR3 loop: CASSRGTESWIRGAFF. In DNA, the CDR3 is TGTGCCAGCAGCCGGGGGACCGAATCATGGATAAGGGGAGCTTTCTTT. Filled out from reference TRBV7-9 and TRBJ1-1, the complete variable domain reads DTGVSQNPRHKITKRGQNVTFRCDPISEHNRLYWYRQTLGQGPEFLTYFQNEAQLEKSRLLSDRFSAERPKGSFSTLEIQRTEQGDSAMYLCASSRGTESWIRGAFFGQGTRLTVV.

This chain links TRBV29-1 with TRBJ1-2; 8 positions agree with TRBD1. The ends lost 5 bases at V and 0 bases at J; junction bases unmatched: 11. CDR1 SQVTM and CDR2 ANQGSEA come from the germline V gene. The CDR3 totals 16 residues. The CDR3 nucleotides read TGCAGCGTTTCCCGGACAGGGTTCGGAACTAACTATGGCTACACCTTC. Translated, it gives CSVSRTGFGTNYGYTF.

V gene TRBV19 combines with J gene TRBJ1-5; tentative D call: TRBD1 (6 bases). Germline V lookup: CDR1 LNHDA, CDR2 SQIVND (reference sequence). The CDR3 spans 13 residues. Trimming cost V 4 bases and J 4 bases, with 8 bases left between them. This CDR3 reads CASSKTGNQPQHF. CDR3 bases: TGTGCCAGTAGTAAGACAGGAAATCAGCCCCAGCATTTT.

The sample holds one count of this clone. The chain combines TRBV7-9 with TRBJ2-1, with a weak D call TRBD2 (6 bases). This CDR3 comprises 13 residues. Between the trimmed V and J ends, which lost 2 bases and 8 bases, there was a span of 10 bases. Germline values: CDR1 SEHNR, CDR2 FQNEAQ (reference sequence). This chain's CDR3 is CASSLRGGHEQFF. CDR3 coding DNA: TGTGCCAGCAGCTTACGAGGAGGGCATGAGCAGTTCTTC.

This chain links TRBV19 with TRBJ2-5, with D tentatively TRBD1 (5 bases). This CDR3 is 14 amino acids long. Trimming shortened V by 7 bases and J by 6 bases, and 18 bases separated the two germline ends. CDR1 LNHDA and CDR2 SQIVND come from the germline V gene (reference sequence). The CDR3 DNA follows: TGTGCCAGTAAAGGGCCCAGGGATGGGCAGACCCAGTACTTC. Translated, it gives CASKGPRDGQTQYF.

The chain uses TRBV7-9 and TRBJ2-3; D possibly corresponds to TRBD1 (6 bases). Germline lookup yields CDR1 SEHNR and CDR2 FQNEAQ (reference sequence). The CDR3 sequence is 12 residues long. V was pared by 4 bases and J by 8 bases, with 10 bases between. The CDR3 reads CASSSLGATQYF. The CDR3 DNA is TGTGCCAGCAGCTCACTGGGGGCTACGCAGTATTTT.

This clone occurred a few times. V is TRBV6-6 and J is TRBJ1-1, with D possibly TRBD1 on 5 matching bases. Germline V gives CDR1 MNHNY, CDR2 SVGAGI (reference sequence). Trimming took off 6 bases at V and 4 bases at J, with 18 bases between the two ends. This CDR3 contains 15 residues. CDR3 nucleotide sequence: TGTGCCAGCAGCCCCAATGTACGGGGGGGCACTGAAGCTTTCTTT. Its translation: CASSPNVRGGTEAFF.

The chain is built from TRBV6-5 and TRBJ1-1; 7 bases line up with TRBD1. V lost 4 bases to trimming and J lost 4 bases; unmatched junction nucleotides: 6. The CDR3 has 14 residues. Germline assignment: CDR1 MNHEY and CDR2 SVGAGI. CDR3 coding DNA: TGTGCCAGCAGTTTGACAGGGTCGGTCACTGAAGCTTTCTTT. It specifies CASSLTGSVTEAFF.

Details on this clone: The same CDR3 can be traced to other DNA sequences in this sample. This sequence joins TRBV2 and TRBJ1-5; tentatively, D is TRBD1 (5 bases). Germline V gene data show CDR1 as SNHLY and CDR2 as FYNNEI. V was trimmed by 4 bases and J by 0 bases, leaving 13 bases between them. The CDR3 is made up of 16 amino acids. CDR3 residues: CASSVFRANSNQPQHF. For the CDR3, the DNA is TGTGCCAGCAGTGTCTTCAGGGCCAATAGCAATCAGCCCCAGCATTTT.